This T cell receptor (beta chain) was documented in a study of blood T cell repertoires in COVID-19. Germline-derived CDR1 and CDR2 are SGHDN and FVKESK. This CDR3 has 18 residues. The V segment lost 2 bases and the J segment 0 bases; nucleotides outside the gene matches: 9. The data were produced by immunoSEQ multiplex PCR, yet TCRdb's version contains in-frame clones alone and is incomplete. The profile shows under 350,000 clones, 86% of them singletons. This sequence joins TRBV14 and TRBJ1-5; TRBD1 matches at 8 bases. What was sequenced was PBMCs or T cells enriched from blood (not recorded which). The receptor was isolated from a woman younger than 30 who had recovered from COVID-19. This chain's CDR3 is CASSQRSGTGNSNQPQHF. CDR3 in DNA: TGTGCCAGCAGCCAAAGATCGGGGACAGGCAATAGCAATCAGCCCCAGCATTTT.